Below, one T cell receptor (beta chain) is given with its context. What it recognizes is unknown. The sample is drawn from a study of cytomegalovirus exposure and HLA in healthy donors. Study findings and constraints: Many donors carried some public TCRs, although rarity characterized most TCR sequences. According to the study, roughly 160 TCR beta chains were cytomegalovirus-associated.

The assay was immunoSEQ multiplex PCR, and TCRdb's table has in-frame clones only and misses some. This table holds roughly 260,000 clones, roughly 89% found once. Germline V lookup: CDR1 LNHDA, CDR2 SQIVND (reference sequence). The CDR3 length is 14 residues. V was clipped by 6 bases and J by 3 bases, with 14 bases between them. The sequence was obtained from a man between 18 and 35 years old in good health and CMV-seronegative. Material for sequencing was PBMCs. This sequence joins TRBV19 and TRBJ1-2; TRBD1 is a possible D gene (6 bases). The CDR3 DNA follows: TGTGCCAGTAGCACCTTACAGGGTGACTATGGCTACACCTTC. This gives the protein CASSTLQGDYGYTF.